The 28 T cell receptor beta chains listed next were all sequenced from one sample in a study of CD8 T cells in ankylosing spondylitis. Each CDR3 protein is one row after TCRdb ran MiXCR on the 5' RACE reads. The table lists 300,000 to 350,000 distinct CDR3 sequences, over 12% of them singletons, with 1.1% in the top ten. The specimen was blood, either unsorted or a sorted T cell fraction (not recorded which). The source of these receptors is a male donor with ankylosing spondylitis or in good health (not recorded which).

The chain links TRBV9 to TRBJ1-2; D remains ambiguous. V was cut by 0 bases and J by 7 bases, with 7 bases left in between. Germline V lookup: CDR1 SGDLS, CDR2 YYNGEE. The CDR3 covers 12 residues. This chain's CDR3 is CASSVEASGYTF. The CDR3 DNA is TGTGCCAGCAGCGTAGAGGCTAGTGGCTACACCTTC.

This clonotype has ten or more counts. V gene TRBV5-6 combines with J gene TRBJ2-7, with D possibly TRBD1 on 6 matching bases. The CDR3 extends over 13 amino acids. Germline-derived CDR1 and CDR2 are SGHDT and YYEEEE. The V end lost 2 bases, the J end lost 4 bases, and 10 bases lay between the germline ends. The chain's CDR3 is CASSLPDRYEQYF. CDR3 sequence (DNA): TGTGCCAGCAGCTTACCGGACAGATACGAGCAGTACTTC. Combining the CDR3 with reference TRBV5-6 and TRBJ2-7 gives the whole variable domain DAGVTQSPTHLIKTRGQQVTLRCSPKSGHDTVSWYQQALGQGPQFIFQYYEEEERQRGNFPDRFSGHQFPNYSSELNVNALLLGDSALYLCASSLPDRYEQYFGPGTRLTVT.

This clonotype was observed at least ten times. This CDR3 reads CASGGGGNEQFF. In DNA, the CDR3 is TGTGCCAGCGGCGGGGGGGGCAATGAGCAGTTCTTC. This chain joins TRBV12-3 or TRBV12-4 and TRBJ2-1, with 9 nucleotides matching TRBD2. Trimming took 8 bases from V and 6 from J; bases not matched to a gene: 2. This CDR3 has 12 residues.

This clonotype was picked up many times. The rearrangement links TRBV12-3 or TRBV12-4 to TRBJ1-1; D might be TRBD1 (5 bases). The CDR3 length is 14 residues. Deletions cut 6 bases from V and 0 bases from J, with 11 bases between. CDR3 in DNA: TGTGCCAGCAGCTTTTCGACAGTGAACACTGAAGCTTTCTTT. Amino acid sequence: CASSFSTVNTEAFF.

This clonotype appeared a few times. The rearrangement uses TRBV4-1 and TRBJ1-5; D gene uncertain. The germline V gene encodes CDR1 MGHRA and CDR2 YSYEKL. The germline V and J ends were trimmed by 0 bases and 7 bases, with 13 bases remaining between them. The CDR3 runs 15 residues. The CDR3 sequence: CASSQDAYMAQPQHF. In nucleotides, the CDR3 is TGCGCCAGCAGCCAAGATGCGTACATGGCCCAGCCCCAGCATTTT.

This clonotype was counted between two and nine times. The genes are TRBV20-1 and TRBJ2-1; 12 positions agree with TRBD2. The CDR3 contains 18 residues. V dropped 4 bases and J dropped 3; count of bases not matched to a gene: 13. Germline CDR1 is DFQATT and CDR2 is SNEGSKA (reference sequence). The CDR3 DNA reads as TGCAGTGCTAAGAAGTTAACTAGCGGGAGGATGAACTACAATGAGCAGTTCTTC. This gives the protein CSAKKLTSGRMNYNEQFF.

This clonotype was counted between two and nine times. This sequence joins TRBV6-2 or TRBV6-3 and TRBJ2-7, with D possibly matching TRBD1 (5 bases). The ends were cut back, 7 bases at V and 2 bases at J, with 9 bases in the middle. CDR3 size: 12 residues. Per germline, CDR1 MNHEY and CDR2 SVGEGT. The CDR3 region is CASTTTAYEQYF. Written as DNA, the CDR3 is TGTGCCAGCACCACGACAGCCTACGAGCAGTACTTC.

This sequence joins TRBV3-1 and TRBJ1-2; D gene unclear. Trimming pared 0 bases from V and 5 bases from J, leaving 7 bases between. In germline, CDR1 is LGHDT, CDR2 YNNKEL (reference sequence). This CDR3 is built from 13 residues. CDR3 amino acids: CASSQDRTYGYTF. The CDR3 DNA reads TGTGCCAGCAGCCAAGACAGGACTTATGGCTACACCTTC.

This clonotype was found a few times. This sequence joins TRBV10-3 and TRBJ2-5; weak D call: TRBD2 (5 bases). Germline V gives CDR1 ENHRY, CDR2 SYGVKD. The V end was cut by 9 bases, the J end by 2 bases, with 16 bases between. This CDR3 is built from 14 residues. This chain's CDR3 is CAISSRGSQETQYF. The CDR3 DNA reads TGTGCCATTTCCAGCCGGGGTTCTCAAGAGACCCAGTACTTC.

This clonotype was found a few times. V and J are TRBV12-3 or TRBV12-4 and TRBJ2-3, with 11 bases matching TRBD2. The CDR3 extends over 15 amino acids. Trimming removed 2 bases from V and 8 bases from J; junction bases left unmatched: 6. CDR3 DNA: TGTGCCAGCAGTTTAAGAGTAGCGGGAGGGGGTACGCAGTATTTT. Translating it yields CASSLRVAGGGTQYF.

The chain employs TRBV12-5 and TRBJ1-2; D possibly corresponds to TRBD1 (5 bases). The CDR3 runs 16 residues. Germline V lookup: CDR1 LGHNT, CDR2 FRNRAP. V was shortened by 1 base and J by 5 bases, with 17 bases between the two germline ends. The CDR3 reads CASGLGDLGPGYGYTF. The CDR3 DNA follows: TGTGCTAGTGGTTTGGGGGATCTGGGGCCAGGGTATGGCTACACCTTC.

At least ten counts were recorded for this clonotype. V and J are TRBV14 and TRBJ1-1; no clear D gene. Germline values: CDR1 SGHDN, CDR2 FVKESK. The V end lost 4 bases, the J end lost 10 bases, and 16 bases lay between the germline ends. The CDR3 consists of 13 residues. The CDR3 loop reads CASSLRPTRVAFF. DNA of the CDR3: TGTGCCAGCAGCCTTAGACCTACGAGGGTAGCTTTCTTT. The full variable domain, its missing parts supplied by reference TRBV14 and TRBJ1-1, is EAGVTQFPSHSVIEKGQTVTLRCDPISGHDNLYWYRRVMGKEIKFLLHFVKESKQDESGMPNNRFLAERTGGTYSTLKVQPAELEDSGVYFCASSLRPTRVAFFGQGTRLTVV.

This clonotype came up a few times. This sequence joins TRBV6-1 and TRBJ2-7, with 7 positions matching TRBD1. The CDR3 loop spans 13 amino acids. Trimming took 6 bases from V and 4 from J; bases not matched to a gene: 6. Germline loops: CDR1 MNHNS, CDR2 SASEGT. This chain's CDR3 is CASRLTGQYEQYF. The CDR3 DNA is TGTGCCAGCAGATTGACGGGACAGTACGAGCAGTACTTC.

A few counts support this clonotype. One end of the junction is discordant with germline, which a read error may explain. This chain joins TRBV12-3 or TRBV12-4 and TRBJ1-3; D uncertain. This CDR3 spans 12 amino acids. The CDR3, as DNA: TGTGCCAGCAATTTATCTGGAAACACCATATATTTT. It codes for CASNLSGNTIYF.

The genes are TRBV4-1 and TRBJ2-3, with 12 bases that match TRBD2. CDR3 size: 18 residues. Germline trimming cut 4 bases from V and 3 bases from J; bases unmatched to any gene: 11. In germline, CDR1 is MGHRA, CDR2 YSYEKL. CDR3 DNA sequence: TGCGCCAGCAGCCCCAGAGGGCTAGCGGGAGGGGGGACAGATACGCAGTATTTT. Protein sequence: CASSPRGLAGGGTDTQYF.

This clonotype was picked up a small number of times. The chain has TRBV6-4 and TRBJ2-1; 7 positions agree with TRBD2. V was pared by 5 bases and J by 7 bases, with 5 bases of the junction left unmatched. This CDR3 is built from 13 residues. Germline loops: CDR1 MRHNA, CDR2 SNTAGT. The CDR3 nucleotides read TGTGCCAGCAGTCCGTACGGGGGGAATGAGCAGTTCTTC. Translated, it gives CASSPYGGNEQFF.

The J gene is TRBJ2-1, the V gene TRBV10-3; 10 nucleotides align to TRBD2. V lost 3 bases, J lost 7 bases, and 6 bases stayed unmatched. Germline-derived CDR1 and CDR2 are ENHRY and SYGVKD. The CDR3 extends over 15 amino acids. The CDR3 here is CAISETAGGMNEQFF. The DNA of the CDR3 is TGTGCCATCAGTGAAACAGCGGGAGGGATGAATGAGCAGTTCTTC.

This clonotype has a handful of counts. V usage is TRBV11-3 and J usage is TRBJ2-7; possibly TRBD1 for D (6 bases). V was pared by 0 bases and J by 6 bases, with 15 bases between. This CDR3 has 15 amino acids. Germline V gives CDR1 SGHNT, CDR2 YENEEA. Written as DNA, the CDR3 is TGTGCCAGCAGCTTAGAGCCGGACCGAGGGGGCGAGCAGTACTTC. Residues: CASSLEPDRGGEQYF.

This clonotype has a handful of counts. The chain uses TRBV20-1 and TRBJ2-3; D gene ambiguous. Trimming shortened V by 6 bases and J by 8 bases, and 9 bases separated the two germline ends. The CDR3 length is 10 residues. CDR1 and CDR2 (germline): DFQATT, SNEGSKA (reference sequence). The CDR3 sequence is CSAINFTQYF. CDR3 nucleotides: TGCAGTGCGATTAACTTTACGCAGTATTTT.

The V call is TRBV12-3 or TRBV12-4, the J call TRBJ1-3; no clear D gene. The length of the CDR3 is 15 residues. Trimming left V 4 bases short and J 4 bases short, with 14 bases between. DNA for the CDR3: TGTGCCAGCAGTTCCGTTCGAGGAGCGGGAAACACCATATATTTT. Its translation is CASSSVRGAGNTIYF.

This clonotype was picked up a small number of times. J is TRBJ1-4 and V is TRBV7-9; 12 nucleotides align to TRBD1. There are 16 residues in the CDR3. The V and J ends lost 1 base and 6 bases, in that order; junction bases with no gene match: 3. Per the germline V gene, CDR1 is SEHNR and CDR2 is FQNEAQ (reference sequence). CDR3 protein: CASSLGDRGPHEKLFF. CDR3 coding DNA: TGTGCCAGCAGCTTAGGGGACAGGGGGCCTCATGAAAAACTGTTTTTT.

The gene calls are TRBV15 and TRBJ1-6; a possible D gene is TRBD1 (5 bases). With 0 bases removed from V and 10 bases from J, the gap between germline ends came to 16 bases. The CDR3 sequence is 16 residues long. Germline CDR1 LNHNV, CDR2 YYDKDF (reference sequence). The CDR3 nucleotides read TGTGCCACCAGCAGAGATTTAGGAGGGACCGGCTCACCCCTCCACTTT. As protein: CATSRDLGGTGSPLHF.

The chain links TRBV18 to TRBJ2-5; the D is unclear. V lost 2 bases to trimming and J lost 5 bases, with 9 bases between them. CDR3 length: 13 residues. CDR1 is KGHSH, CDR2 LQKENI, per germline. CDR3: CASSPELKETQYF. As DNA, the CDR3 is TGTGCCAGCTCACCAGAACTTAAGGAGACCCAGTACTTC.

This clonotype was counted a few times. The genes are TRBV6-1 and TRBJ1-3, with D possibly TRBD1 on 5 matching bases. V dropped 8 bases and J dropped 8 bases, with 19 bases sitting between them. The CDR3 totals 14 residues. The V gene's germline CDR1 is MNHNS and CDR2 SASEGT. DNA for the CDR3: TGTGCCAGCGGGACGGGCATAACGTGGGACACCATATATTTT. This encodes CASGTGITWDTIYF.

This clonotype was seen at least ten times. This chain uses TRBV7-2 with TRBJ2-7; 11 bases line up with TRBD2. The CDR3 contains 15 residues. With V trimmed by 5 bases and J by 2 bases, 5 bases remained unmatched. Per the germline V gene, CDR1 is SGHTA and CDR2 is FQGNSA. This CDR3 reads CASSPYSGGAYEQYF. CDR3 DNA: TGTGCCAGCAGCCCCTATAGCGGGGGGGCCTACGAGCAGTACTTC.

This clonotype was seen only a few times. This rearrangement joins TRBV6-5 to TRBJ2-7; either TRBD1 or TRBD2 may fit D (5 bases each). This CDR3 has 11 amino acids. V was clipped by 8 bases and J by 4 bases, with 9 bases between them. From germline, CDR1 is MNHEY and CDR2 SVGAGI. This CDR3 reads CASGDGYEQYF. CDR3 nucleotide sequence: TGTGCCAGCGGGGACGGATACGAGCAGTACTTC.

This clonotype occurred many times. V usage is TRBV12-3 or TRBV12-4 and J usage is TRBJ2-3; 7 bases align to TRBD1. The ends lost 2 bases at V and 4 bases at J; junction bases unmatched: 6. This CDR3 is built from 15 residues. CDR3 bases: TGTGCCAGCAGTTTAAGGGGGACAGCGGCAGATACGCAGTATTTT. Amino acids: CASSLRGTAADTQYF.

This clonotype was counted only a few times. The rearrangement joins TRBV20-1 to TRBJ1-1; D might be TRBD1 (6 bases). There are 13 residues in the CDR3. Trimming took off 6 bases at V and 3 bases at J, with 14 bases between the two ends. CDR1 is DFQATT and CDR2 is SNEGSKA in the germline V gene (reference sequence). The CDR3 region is CSALASGDTEAFF. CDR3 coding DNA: TGCAGTGCGCTCGCCTCAGGGGACACTGAAGCTTTCTTT.